A single sample is the source of the 6 T cell receptor beta chains below, sequenced in a study of post-analysis software for immune sequencing data. Study-wide results and caveats: Elevated frequency relative to controls characterized roughly 5 TRBV segments in patients, TRBV5-6, TRBV5-1 and TRBV20-1 among them.

What these receptors recognize is not known. Prepared TCR beta cDNA libraries contained unique molecular identifiers. TCRdb analysed the PCR reads with MiXCR anew, one entry per CDR3 protein. The sample has about 800,000 distinct CDR3 sequences; roughly 30% are singletons. The sequenced sample was blood. The receptors here all came from a girl aged 5-17 years with multiple sclerosis.

About this clonotype: A read error may be the cause here, since a much bigger clone is one base away. This chain links TRBV12-3 or TRBV12-4 with TRBJ2-5; D may be TRBD1 (6 bases). This CDR3 spans 12 amino acids. The germline V and J ends were trimmed by 7 bases and 11 bases, with 17 bases remaining between them. The CDR3 spells CASTTGLREQYF. CDR3 in DNA: TGTGCCAGCACCACAGGGTTGAGGGAGCAGTACTTC.

The chain couples TRBV7-2 to TRBJ2-7; 7 bases agree with TRBD2. The germline V gene encodes CDR1 SGHTA and CDR2 FQGNSA. After removal of 5 bases from V and 0 bases from J, the junction contained 10 bases not matched to a gene. The CDR3 runs to 16 residues. The CDR3 loop reads CASSTLASKSSYEQYF. Here the CDR3 DNA reads TGTGCCAGCAGCACACTAGCGTCCAAGAGCTCCTACGAGCAGTACTTC.

Details on this clonotype: A junction end diverges from the germline sequence, so it may reflect a read error. This chain joins TRBV5-8 and TRBJ1-1; possible D gene TRBD1, 5 bases. Germline values: CDR1 SGHTS, CDR2 YDEGEE. This CDR3 spans 16 amino acids. CDR3 bases: TGTGTCAGCAGCACCCCGTGGGGGGGAAAGGACACTGAAGCTTTCTTT. It codes for CVSSTPWGGKDTEAFF.

This clonotype turned up a few times. This chain links TRBV5-1 with TRBJ2-1; D not resolved. The CDR3 totals 14 residues. Trimming shortened V by 0 bases and J by 6 bases, and 10 bases separated the two germline ends. Per germline, CDR1 SGHRS and CDR2 YFSETQ. CDR3 amino acids: CASSLAILGNEQFF. As DNA, the CDR3 is TGCGCCAGCAGCTTGGCTATCCTAGGCAATGAGCAGTTCTTC.

V usage is TRBV7-2 and J usage is TRBJ2-5; 14 bases map to TRBD2. The CDR3 runs 16 residues. V lost 5 bases to trimming and J lost 2 bases; unmatched junction nucleotides: 4. Germline V gives CDR1 SGHTA, CDR2 FQGNSA. The CDR3 here is CASSTGTSGSQETQYF. The CDR3 bases are TGTGCCAGCAGCACAGGGACTAGCGGGAGTCAAGAGACCCAGTACTTC. The whole variable domain, remainder taken from reference TRBV7-2 and TRBJ2-5, is GAGVSQSPSNKVTEKGKDVELRCDPISGHTALYWYRQSLGQGLEFLIYFQGNSAPDKSGLPSDRFSAERTGGSVSTLTIQRTQQEDSAVYLCASSTGTSGSQETQYFGPGTRLLVL.

This clonotype has a handful of counts. V usage is TRBV7-8 and J usage is TRBJ2-1; 8 nucleotides agree with TRBD2. The CDR3 spans 14 residues. Germline CDR1 SGHVS, CDR2 FQNEAQ. The J segment lost 10 bases and the V segment lost 1 base, leaving 6 bases of the junction unmatched. CDR3 coding DNA: TGTGCCAGCAGCTTAGTACTAGCGGTATGGGAGCAGTTCTTC. Translated: CASSLVLAVWEQFF.